These 18 T cell receptor beta chains were sequenced from one sample in a study of blood T cell repertoires in COVID-19. The method was immunoSEQ multiplex PCR; TCRdb's version includes in-frame clones alone and lacks a portion of them. The table shows approximately 90,000 clones, with almost 85% occurring only once. The sample taken for sequencing was peripheral blood. These receptors were collected from a woman of 80 years or more with acute or convalescent COVID-19.

CDR3 nucleotides: TGTGCCAGCAGTTACAAAGGGACAGGGGTTTACGAGCAGTACTTC. Translated, it gives CASSYKGTGVYEQYF. V is TRBV6-5 and J is TRBJ2-7; 10 bases agree with TRBD1. This CDR3 comprises 15 residues. CDR1 is MNHEY and CDR2 is SVGAGI in the germline V gene. Unmatched junction bases numbered 5, after V lost 2 bases and J lost 4 bases.

V usage is TRBV6-5 and J usage is TRBJ2-5; TRBD2 might be the D (5 bases). Trimming took 2 bases from V and 1 from J, leaving 14 bases between them. The CDR3 has 16 amino acids. In germline, CDR1 is MNHEY, CDR2 SVGAGI. The CDR3 nucleotides read TGTGCCAGCAGTTACCTAGCCAGCGCCCTCCAAGAGACCCAGTACTTC. Amino acid sequence: CASSYLASALQETQYF.

The chain combines TRBV5-1 with TRBJ2-2, with a weak D call TRBD1 (5 bases). CDR1 SGHRS and CDR2 YFSETQ come from the germline V gene. This CDR3 is 15 amino acids long. V was clipped by 5 bases and J by 4 bases, with 15 bases between them. CDR3 DNA: TGCGCCAGCAGATGGGGCGCCCCGAGCACCGGGGAGCTGTTTTTT. The encoded protein is CASRWGAPSTGELFF. Complete variable domain (other parts from reference TRBV5-1 and TRBJ2-2): KAGVTQTPRYLIKTRGQQVTLSCSPISGHRSVSWYQQTPGQGLQFLFEYFSETQRNKGNFPGRFSGRQFSNSRSEMNVSTLELGDSALYLCASRWGAPSTGELFFGEGSRLTVL.

The rearrangement joins TRBV29-1 to TRBJ1-5; D is unresolved. The CDR3 loop spans 13 amino acids. The V gene's germline CDR1 is SQVTM and CDR2 ANQGSEA. Trimming took off 3 bases at V and 5 bases at J, with 11 bases between the two ends. The CDR3 sequence is CSVEVRSDQPQHF. CDR3 nucleotide sequence: TGCAGCGTTGAGGTTCGCAGCGATCAGCCCCAGCATTTT.

The V call is TRBV6-6, the J call TRBJ2-7; D call uncertain. There are 14 residues in the CDR3. Germline lookup yields CDR1 MNHNY and CDR2 SVGAGI (reference sequence). Trimming took 7 bases from V and 0 from J, leaving 13 bases between them. Written as DNA, the CDR3 is TGTGCCAGCACCAGTGCGGATAGCTCCTACGAGCAGTACTTC. It translates to CASTSADSSYEQYF.

V usage is TRBV28 and J usage is TRBJ2-1; 9 positions match TRBD2. CDR3 length: 16 residues. Trimming removed 6 bases from V and 7 bases from J; junction bases left unmatched: 13. CDR1 and CDR2 from the germline V gene are MDHEN and SYDVKM. CDR3 protein: CASSPLLAGPGNEQFF. The DNA of the CDR3 is TGTGCCAGCAGCCCCCTTCTAGCGGGGCCGGGGAATGAGCAGTTCTTC.

Only a few counts were recorded for this clone. The chain carries TRBV3-1 (or the pseudogene TRBV3-2) and TRBJ2-7; TRBD1 is a possible D gene (6 bases). The germline CDR1 and CDR2 sequences are LGHDT and YNNKEL (reference sequence). This CDR3 spans 15 amino acids. Trimming removed 4 bases from V and 4 bases from J, with 17 bases in between. CDR3 nucleotide sequence: TGTGCCAGCAGCCGGAACCCGGGACAACAATACGAGCAGTACTTC. Amino acid sequence: CASSRNPGQQYEQYF.

The rearrangement joins TRBV11-2 to TRBJ2-1; possible D gene TRBD2, 6 bases. V was pared by 5 bases and J by 7 bases, with 18 bases between. The germline V gene encodes CDR1 SGHAT and CDR2 FQNNGV. The CDR3 is 15 amino acids. CDR3 in amino acids: CASSHTPGRGNEQFF. The CDR3 nucleotides are TGTGCCAGCAGCCATACCCCCGGGAGAGGAAATGAGCAGTTCTTC.

This rearrangement joins TRBV4-2 to TRBJ2-3; 8 positions agree with TRBD2. Germline V gene sequence: CDR1 LGHNA, CDR2 YNFKEQ. This CDR3 has 15 amino acids. Trimming took 4 bases from V and 0 from J; bases not matched to a gene: 3. The CDR3 region has the DNA TGTGCCAGCAGCCCGCCGGGGGGGAGCACAGATACGCAGTATTTT. Translated: CASSPPGGSTDTQYF.

The chain employs TRBV6-5 and TRBJ1-5; TRBD1 is a possible D gene (6 bases). CDR3 length: 14 amino acids. Germline V gene data show CDR1 as MNHEY and CDR2 as SVGAGI. Trimming removed 6 bases at V and 7 bases at J, with 16 bases between. This CDR3 reads CASRTNRERQPQHF. As DNA, the CDR3 is TGTGCCAGCAGGACCAACAGGGAAAGGCAGCCCCAGCATTTT.

The rearrangement uses TRBV7-2 and TRBJ2-1, with 8 nucleotides matching TRBD2. Germline CDR1 SGHTA, CDR2 FQGNSA. This CDR3 comprises 17 residues. Trimming cost V 3 bases and J 0 bases; bases outside gene matches: 7. The CDR3 here is CASSFFSGTSSYNEQFF. In nucleotides, the CDR3 is TGTGCCAGCAGCTTTTTTAGCGGGACCAGCTCCTACAATGAGCAGTTCTTC.

The chain uses TRBV11-2 and TRBJ2-1; D remains ambiguous. The CDR3 length is 15 residues. V dropped 3 bases and J dropped 0 bases, with 9 bases sitting between them. Germline V lookup: CDR1 SGHAT, CDR2 FQNNGV. In nucleotides, the CDR3 is TGTGCCAGCAGCTTGGTCAGGATCTCCTACAATGAGCAGTTCTTC. Translated, it gives CASSLVRISYNEQFF. The full variable domain, completed using reference TRBV11-2 and TRBJ2-1, is EAGVAQSPRYKIIEKRQSVAFWCNPISGHATLYWYQQILGQGPKLLIQFQNNGVVDDSQLPKDRFSAERLKGVDSTLKIQPAKLEDSAVYLCASSLVRISYNEQFFGPGTRLTVL.

The rearrangement joins TRBV7-3 to TRBJ2-2; the match to TRBD2 covers 10 bases. After removal of 5 bases from V and 4 bases from J, the junction contained 4 bases not matched to a gene. Germline CDR1 reads SGHTA; CDR2 reads FQGTGA. This CDR3 is built from 15 residues. The CDR3 reads CASSERGGPTGELFF. The CDR3 nucleotides read TGTGCCAGCAGCGAGCGGGGGGGACCCACCGGGGAGCTGTTTTTT.

This clone was found once. V usage is TRBV7-8 and J usage is TRBJ2-3; D possibly corresponds to TRBD1 (6 bases). Trimming removed 3 bases at V and 4 bases at J, with 14 bases between. This CDR3 comprises 15 residues. Germline CDR1 and CDR2: SGHVS and FQNEAQ. As DNA, the CDR3 is TGTGCCAGCAGCTTGAGGACAGATTGGGCAGATACGCAGTATTTT. Its protein product is CASSLRTDWADTQYF.

CDR3 DNA sequence: TGCGCCAGCAGCTCTAGGGCTAGCGGGGGGGAGACCCAGTACTTC. Translation gives CASSSRASGGETQYF. The rearrangement links TRBV5-1 to TRBJ2-5, with 11 bases aligning to TRBD2. With V trimmed by 3 bases and J by 5 bases, 6 bases remained unmatched. CDR3 size: 15 residues. Germline V gene sequence: CDR1 SGHRS, CDR2 YFSETQ.

The chain carries TRBV10-1 and TRBJ2-5; 7 bases align to TRBD2. The CDR3 has 14 residues. After removal of 0 bases from V and 6 bases from J, the junction contained 4 bases not matched to a gene. Germline V gene data show CDR1 as WNHNN and CDR2 as SYGVQD (reference sequence). CDR3 bases: TGCGCCAGCAGTGAGTCGGGCGGGGGAAAGACCCAGTACTTC. Amino acid sequence: CASSESGGGKTQYF.

This clone has a handful of counts. V is TRBV4-1 and J is TRBJ2-1; a weak D match, TRBD2 (6 bases). The germline V and J ends were trimmed by 1 base and 12 bases, with 13 bases remaining between them. Germline assignment: CDR1 MGHRA and CDR2 YSYEKL. The CDR3 contains 13 residues. CDR3 protein: CASSQGTINRQFF. The CDR3, as DNA: TGCGCCAGCAGCCAAGGGACTATTAATCGGCAGTTCTTC.

The chain uses TRBV9 and TRBJ1-6, with unresolved D. This CDR3 is built from 14 residues. Deletions cut 2 bases from V and 7 bases from J, with 10 bases between. Germline V gene lookup returns CDR1 SGDLS and CDR2 YYNGEE. The CDR3 sequence is CASSVGVQNSPLHF. The CDR3 nucleotides are TGTGCCAGCAGCGTCGGGGTTCAGAATTCACCCCTCCACTTT.